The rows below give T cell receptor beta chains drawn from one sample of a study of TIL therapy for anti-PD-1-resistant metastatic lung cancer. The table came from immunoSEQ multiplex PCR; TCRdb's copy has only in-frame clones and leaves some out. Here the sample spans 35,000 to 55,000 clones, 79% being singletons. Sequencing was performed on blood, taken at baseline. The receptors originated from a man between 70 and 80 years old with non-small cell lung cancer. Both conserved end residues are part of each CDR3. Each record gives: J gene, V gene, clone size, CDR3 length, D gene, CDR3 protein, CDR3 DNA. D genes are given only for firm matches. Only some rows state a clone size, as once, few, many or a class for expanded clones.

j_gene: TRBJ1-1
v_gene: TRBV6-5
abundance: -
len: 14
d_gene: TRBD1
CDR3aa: CASRAGTGVVEAFF
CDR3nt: TGTGCCAGCAGAGCCGGGACAGGGGTGGTCGAAGCTTTCTTT

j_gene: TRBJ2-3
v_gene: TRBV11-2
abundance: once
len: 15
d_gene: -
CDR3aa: CASSLAGTYTDTQYF
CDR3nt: TGTGCCAGCAGCTTAGCCGGGACTTACACAGATACGCAGTATTTT

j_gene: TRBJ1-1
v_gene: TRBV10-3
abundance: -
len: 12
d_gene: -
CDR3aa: CAISDGNTEAFF
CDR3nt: TGTGCCATCAGTGACGGGAACACTGAAGCTTTCTTT

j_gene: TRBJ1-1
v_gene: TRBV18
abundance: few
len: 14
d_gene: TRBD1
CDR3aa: CASSPNRGNTEAFF
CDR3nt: TGTGCCAGCTCGCCGAACAGGGGGAACACTGAAGCTTTCTTT

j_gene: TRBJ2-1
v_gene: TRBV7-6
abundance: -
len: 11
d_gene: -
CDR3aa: CASSLDREQFF
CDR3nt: TGTGCCAGCAGCTTAGACAGGGAGCAGTTCTTC

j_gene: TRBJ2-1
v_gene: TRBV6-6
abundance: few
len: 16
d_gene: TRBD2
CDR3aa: CASSRLAGSTYNEQFF
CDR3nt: TGTGCCAGCAGCAGACTAGCGGGGAGCACCTACAATGAGCAGTTCTTC

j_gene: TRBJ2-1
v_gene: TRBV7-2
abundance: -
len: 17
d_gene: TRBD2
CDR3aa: CASSPPGLAGGFYEQFF
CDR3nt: TGTGCCAGCAGCCCACCGGGACTAGCGGGAGGGTTCTATGAGCAGTTCTTC

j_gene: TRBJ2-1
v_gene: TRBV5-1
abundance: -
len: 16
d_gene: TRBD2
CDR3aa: CASSRGVSGGYNEQFF
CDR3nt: TGCGCCAGCAGCCGGGGGGTCTCGGGAGGGTACAATGAGCAGTTCTTC

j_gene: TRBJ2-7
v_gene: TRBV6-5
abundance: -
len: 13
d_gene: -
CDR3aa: CASSRDGNYEQYF
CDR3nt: TGTGCCAGCAGTCGGGACGGTAACTACGAGCAGTACTTC

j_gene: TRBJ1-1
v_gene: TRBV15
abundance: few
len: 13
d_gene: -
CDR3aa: CATSSPENTEAFF
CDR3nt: TGTGCCACCAGCAGTCCTGAGAACACTGAAGCTTTCTTT

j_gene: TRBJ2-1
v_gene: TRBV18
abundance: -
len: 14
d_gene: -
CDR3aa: CASSPGGAGGEQFF
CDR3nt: TGTGCCAGCTCACCGGGGGGAGCCGGGGGTGAGCAGTTCTTC

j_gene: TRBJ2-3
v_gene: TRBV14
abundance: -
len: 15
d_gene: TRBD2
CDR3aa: CASSQRGTRTDTQYF
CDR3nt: TGTGCCAGCAGCCAAAGGGGGACTAGGACAGATACGCAGTATTTT

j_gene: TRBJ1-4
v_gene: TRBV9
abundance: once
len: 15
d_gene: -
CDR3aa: CASSAGQLINEKLFF
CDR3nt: TGTGCCAGCAGCGCCGGACAGCTTATTAATGAAAAACTGTTTTTT